Listed here are 21 T cell receptor beta chains from one sample, sequenced in a study of cytomegalovirus exposure and HLA in healthy donors. The primer mix had 60 Vbeta and 13 Jbeta primers. Profiling relied on immunoSEQ multiplex PCR, and the TCRdb table lists in-frame clones only, not all of them. The sample holds approximately 210,000 clones; roughly 77% are singletons and the top ten take approximately 0.4%. Sample: PBMCs. The receptor source for this set is a male donor in good health and CMV-seropositive.

The chain couples TRBV5-1 to TRBJ2-3; TRBD1 might be the D (5 bases). From germline, CDR1 is SGHRS and CDR2 YFSETQ. The V end lost 0 bases, the J end lost 4 bases, and 12 bases lay between the germline ends. This CDR3 has 15 residues. This chain's CDR3 is CASSLGSGFADTQYF. The CDR3, as DNA: TGCGCCAGCAGCTTGGGTTCAGGGTTTGCAGATACGCAGTATTTT.

This clone was counted only a few times. The gene calls are TRBV29-1 and TRBJ2-7, with TRBD1 matching 8 bases. Trimming took 3 bases from V and 4 from J; bases not matched to a gene: 8. This CDR3 comprises 14 residues. Germline V lookup: CDR1 SQVTM, CDR2 ANQGSEA. The CDR3 loop reads CSVEGTGTTYEQYF. The CDR3 nucleotides read TGCAGCGTTGAGGGGACAGGCACAACATACGAGCAGTACTTC.

The V and J genes are TRBV30 and TRBJ2-7; tentative D call: TRBD1 (5 bases). V shed 0 bases and J shed 6 bases, with 9 bases lying between them. The length of the CDR3 is 12 residues. Germline V CDR1 and CDR2: GTSNPN, SVGIG (reference sequence). The CDR3 DNA sequence: TGTGCCTGGAGTGTAGTGGGGCTCGAGCAGTACTTC. Protein: CAWSVVGLEQYF.

The chain is built from TRBV7-3 and TRBJ2-1; 11 bases are shared with TRBD2. Looked up from germline, CDR1 is SGHTA and CDR2 is FQGTGA. The CDR3 length is 17 residues. V lost 5 bases, J lost 6 bases, and 12 bases stayed unmatched. The CDR3 sequence: CASSLRGGTSGLNEQFF. CDR3 DNA: TGTGCCAGCAGCCTTCGGGGTGGGACTAGCGGCCTCAATGAGCAGTTCTTC.

Worth noting for this clone: Compared with germline, one end of the junction differs, possibly owing to a read error. The gene calls are TRBV29-1 and TRBJ1-2, with 7 bases that match TRBD1. CDR3 length: 11 residues. CDR1 and CDR2 (germline): SQVTM, ANQGSEA. The CDR3 sequence is CSATEQGPDDF. CDR3 in DNA: TGCAGCGCGACCGAACAGGGGCCTGACGACTTC.

This chain connects TRBV6-6 to TRBJ1-3; D remains ambiguous. The V gene's germline CDR1 is MNHNY and CDR2 SVGAGI (reference sequence). Trimming took off 1 base at V and 3 bases at J, with 13 bases between the two ends. The length of the CDR3 is 16 residues. The CDR3 DNA sequence: TGTGCCAGCAGTTACTATAGCATGACGGATGGAAACACCATATATTTT. It encodes CASSYYSMTDGNTIYF.

The rearrangement uses TRBV19 and TRBJ2-5, with 12 bases fitting TRBD2. Looked up from germline, CDR1 is LNHDA and CDR2 is SQIVND (reference sequence). The V gene end was trimmed by 1 base and the J gene end by 3 bases; junction bases not matched to a gene: 12. The CDR3 sequence is 19 residues long. Here the CDR3 DNA reads TGTGCCAGTAGTATAGTAGGGGAGCGACTAGCGGGGGTTAAAGAGACCCAGTACTTC. This translates into CASSIVGERLAGVKETQYF.

In the case of this clone: With only one base between it and a far larger clone, this is likely a read error. The same CDR3 is also encoded by other DNA sequences in this sample. The CDR3 DNA is TGTGCCAGCAGCCTACAGGGTAACACTGAAGCTTTCTTT. Translating it yields CASSLQGNTEAFF. The chain recombines TRBV7-3 with TRBJ1-1; TRBD1 is a possible D gene (6 bases). Germline V lookup: CDR1 SGHTA, CDR2 FQGTGA. The CDR3 extends over 13 amino acids. Trimming cost V 5 bases and J 2 bases, with 9 bases left between them.

The V gene is TRBV5-1, the J gene TRBJ2-3, with D uncertain. Trimming removed 0 bases from V and 3 bases from J, with 8 bases in between. CDR3 length: 14 amino acids. Per germline, CDR1 SGHRS and CDR2 YFSETQ. The CDR3 DNA reads TGCGCCAGCAGCTTGGCTCAGGAAACAGATACGCAGTATTTT. Its translation: CASSLAQETDTQYF.

In its sample, this clone was seen once. The chain joins TRBV27 to TRBJ2-1, with 8 bases lining up with TRBD2. The germline V gene encodes CDR1 MNHEY and CDR2 SMNVEV (reference sequence). The length of the CDR3 is 16 residues. Trimming cost V 6 bases and J 4 bases; bases outside gene matches: 11. The CDR3 is CASSIPGTRGYNEQFF. CDR3 nucleotides: TGTGCCAGCAGCATACCTGGGACTAGGGGTTACAATGAGCAGTTCTTC.

V and J are TRBV7-2 and TRBJ2-3, with 8 bases lining up with TRBD2. Germline V gene data show CDR1 as SGHTA and CDR2 as FQGNSA. The CDR3 loop spans 15 amino acids. Trimming cost V 1 base and J 14 bases; bases outside gene matches: 14. The CDR3 coding sequence is TGTGCCAGCAGCTTAGAGTTGCTAGCGGGCGAGGCGGGGTATTTT. Translating gives CASSLELLAGEAGYF. Combining the CDR3 with reference TRBV7-2 and TRBJ2-3 gives the whole variable domain GAGVSQSPSNKVTEKGKDVELRCDPISGHTALYWYRQSLGQGLEFLIYFQGNSAPDKSGLPSDRFSAERTGGSVSTLTIQRTQQEDSAVYLCASSLELLAGEAGYFGPGTRLTVL.

The chain joins TRBV11-1 to TRBJ1-5; unclear D gene. Trimming cost V 4 bases and J 6 bases, with 10 bases left between them. Germline CDR1 is SGHAT and CDR2 is FQDESV (reference sequence). The CDR3 extends over 13 amino acids. CDR3: CASSSGVGQPQHF. The CDR3 DNA reads as TGTGCCAGCAGCTCGGGTGTCGGTCAGCCCCAGCATTTT. The full variable domain, with the rest looked up from reference TRBV11-1 and TRBJ1-5, is EAEVAQSPRYKITEKSQAVAFWCDPISGHATLYWYRQILGQGPELLVQFQDESVVDDSQLPKDRFSAERLKGVDSTLKIQPAELGDSAMYLCASSSGVGQPQHFGDGTRLSIL.

The chain joins TRBV6-5 to TRBJ2-2, with D uncertain. The CDR3 runs to 14 residues. Trimming removed 9 bases at V and 0 bases at J, with 11 bases between. CDR1 is MNHEY and CDR2 is SVGAGI in the germline V gene. The CDR3 coding sequence is TGTGCCAGTCGCGTCAGCGCGAACACCGGGGAGCTGTTTTTT. Amino acid sequence: CASRVSANTGELFF.

The CDR3 bases are TGTGCCAGCAGTTACGGACACAACAATGAGCAGTTCTTC. It yields the protein CASSYGHNNEQFF. The chain couples TRBV6-5 to TRBJ2-1, with D tentatively TRBD1 (5 bases). The V gene's germline CDR1 is MNHEY and CDR2 SVGAGI. The CDR3 runs 13 residues. V was pared by 2 bases and J by 5 bases, with 7 bases between.

V usage is TRBV7-2 and J usage is TRBJ2-7, with 7 nucleotides matching TRBD1. The CDR3 runs 14 residues. CDR1 and CDR2 from the germline V gene are SGHTA and FQGNSA. Unmatched junction bases numbered 10, after V lost 1 base and J lost 10 bases. The CDR3, as DNA: TGTGCCAGCAGCTTAGTGAGTACAGGGGCGCAACAGTACTTC. It encodes CASSLVSTGAQQYF.

V gene TRBV5-5 combines with J gene TRBJ1-4; perhaps TRBD1 as D (5 bases). V shed 3 bases and J shed 0 bases, with 9 bases lying between them. Per germline, CDR1 SGHKS and CDR2 YYEKEE (reference sequence). The CDR3 is made up of 15 amino acids. The CDR3 region is CASSWGETTNEKLFF. CDR3 nucleotides: TGTGCCAGCAGCTGGGGGGAAACAACTAATGAAAAACTGTTTTTT.

The V call is TRBV4-3, the J call TRBJ1-2; D is ambiguous. The CDR3 sequence is 15 residues long. V lost 0 bases to trimming and J lost 2 bases, with 10 bases between them. CDR1 and CDR2 from the germline V gene are LGHNA and YSLEER. As DNA, the CDR3 is TGCGCCAGCAGCCAAGAAGTCGCGGGCAACTATGGCTACACCTTC. As protein: CASSQEVAGNYGYTF.

This clone was detected only a few times. The chain combines TRBV27 with TRBJ1-6; D is ambiguous. CDR1 is MNHEY and CDR2 is SMNVEV in the germline V gene (reference sequence). V was trimmed by 2 bases and J by 8 bases, leaving 4 bases between them. There are 12 residues in the CDR3. Written as DNA, the CDR3 is TGTGCCAGCAGTTTACTCTATTCACCCCTCCACTTT. Translation: CASSLLYSPLHF.

The gene calls are TRBV18 and TRBJ2-7; TRBD2 matches 16 bases. Germline V CDR1 and CDR2: KGHSH, LQKENI. Unmatched junction bases numbered 0, after V lost 0 bases and J lost 7 bases. The CDR3 is 15 residues long. Here the CDR3 reads CASSPPGLAGGEQYF. The CDR3 DNA is TGTGCCAGCTCACCACCGGGACTAGCGGGAGGGGAGCAGTACTTC.

The J gene is TRBJ2-1, the V gene TRBV5-1; 8 positions match TRBD2. The CDR3 runs to 16 residues. Germline CDR1 is SGHRS and CDR2 is YFSETQ. The ends lost 0 bases at V and 8 bases at J; junction bases unmatched: 10. The chain's CDR3 is CASSLAFGGAVYEQFF. CDR3 coding DNA: TGCGCCAGCAGCTTGGCCTTCGGGGGGGCCGTGTATGAGCAGTTCTTC.

The chain couples TRBV7-2 to TRBJ1-3, with a tentative D call TRBD1 (6 bases). Germline lookup yields CDR1 SGHTA and CDR2 FQGNSA. V was shortened by 3 bases and J by 0 bases, with 9 bases between the two germline ends. CDR3 size: 15 residues. CDR3 sequence (DNA): TGTGCCAGCAGCTTGCAGGGGACCTCTGGAAACACCATATATTTT. Encoded protein: CASSLQGTSGNTIYF.